The T cell receptor beta chain described here comes from a study of T cell repertoires in cytomegalovirus infection. Study-level background: Through public TCR beta signatures, both CMV infection and matching HLA type were indicated. Study-wide results and caveats: Carriers of CMV plus the relevant HLA were identified by cumulative public TCR beta family frequency.

Each CDR3 protein gets one entry after TCRdb re-called the reads with MiXCR. This table holds about 230,000 distinct CDR3 sequences, approximately 7% found once. This clonotype was seen many times. Its cognate antigen is unknown. This CDR3 is built from 15 residues. With V trimmed by 6 bases and J by 7 bases, 7 bases remained unmatched. Germline V gene lookup returns CDR1 SGHTA and CDR2 FQGTGA. The TCR sequence derives from a human donor in good health (CMV status not recorded). Some clones in this sample may be carry-over from other donors' samples. The chain carries TRBV7-3 and TRBJ2-1, with 12 bases fitting TRBD1. The sample was PBMCs. The CDR3 loop reads CASRAGTGGPNEQFF. Written as DNA, the CDR3 is TGTGCCAGCAGGGCCGGGACAGGGGGCCCTAATGAGCAGTTCTTC.